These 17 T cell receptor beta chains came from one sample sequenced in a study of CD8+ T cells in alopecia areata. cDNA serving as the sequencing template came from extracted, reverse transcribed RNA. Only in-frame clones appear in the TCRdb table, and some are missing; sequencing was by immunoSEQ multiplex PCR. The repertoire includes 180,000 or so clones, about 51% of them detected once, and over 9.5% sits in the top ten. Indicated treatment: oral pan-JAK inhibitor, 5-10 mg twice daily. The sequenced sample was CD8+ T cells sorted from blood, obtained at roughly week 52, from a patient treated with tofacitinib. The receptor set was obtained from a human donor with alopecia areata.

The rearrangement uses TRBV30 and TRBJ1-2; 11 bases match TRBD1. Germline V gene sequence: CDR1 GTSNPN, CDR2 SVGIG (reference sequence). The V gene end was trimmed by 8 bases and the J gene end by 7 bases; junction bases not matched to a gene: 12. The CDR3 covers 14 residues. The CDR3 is CATNQAGTGGGYTF. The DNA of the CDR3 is TGTGCCACCAACCAAGCCGGGACAGGGGGTGGCTACACCTTC. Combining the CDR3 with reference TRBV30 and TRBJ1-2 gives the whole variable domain SQTIHQWPATLVQPVGSPLSLECTVEGTSNPNLYWYRQAAGRGLQLLFYSVGIGQISSEVPQNLSASRPQDRQFILSSKKLLLSDSGFYLCATNQAGTGGGYTFGSGTRLTVV.

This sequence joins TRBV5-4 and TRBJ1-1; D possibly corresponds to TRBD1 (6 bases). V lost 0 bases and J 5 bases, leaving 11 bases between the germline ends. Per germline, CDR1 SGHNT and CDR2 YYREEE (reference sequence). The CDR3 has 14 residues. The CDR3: CASSLGDMGTEAFF. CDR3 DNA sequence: TGTGCCAGCAGCTTGGGGGACATGGGGACTGAAGCTTTCTTT.

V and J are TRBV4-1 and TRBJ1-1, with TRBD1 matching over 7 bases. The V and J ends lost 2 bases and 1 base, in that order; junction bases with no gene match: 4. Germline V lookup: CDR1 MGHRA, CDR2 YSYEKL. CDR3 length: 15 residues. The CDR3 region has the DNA TGCGCCAGCAGCCAAAGGGACAGTAAGAACACTGAAGCTTTCTTT. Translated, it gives CASSQRDSKNTEAFF.

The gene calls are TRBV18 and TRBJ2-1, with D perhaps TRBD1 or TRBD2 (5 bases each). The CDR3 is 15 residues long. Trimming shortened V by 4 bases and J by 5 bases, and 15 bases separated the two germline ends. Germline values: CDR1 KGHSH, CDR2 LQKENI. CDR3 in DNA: TGTGCCAGCTCACGCCCGGGACGGATGAACAATGAGCAGTTCTTC. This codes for CASSRPGRMNNEQFF.

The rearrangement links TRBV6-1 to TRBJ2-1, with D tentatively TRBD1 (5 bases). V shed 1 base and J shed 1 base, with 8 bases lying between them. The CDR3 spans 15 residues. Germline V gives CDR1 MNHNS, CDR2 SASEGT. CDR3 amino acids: CASSEGAGSYNEQFF. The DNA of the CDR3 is TGTGCCAGCAGTGAAGGCGCAGGGTCCTACAATGAGCAGTTCTTC.

CDR3 protein: CATRRGGANEQFF. As DNA, the CDR3 is TGTGCCACCCGTCGCGGGGGTGCCAATGAGCAGTTCTTC. This chain joins TRBV15 and TRBJ2-1, with 7 positions matching TRBD2. This CDR3 has 13 amino acids. Germline assignment: CDR1 LNHNV and CDR2 YYDKDF (reference sequence). J was trimmed by 6 bases and V by 8 bases; bases with no gene match: 7.

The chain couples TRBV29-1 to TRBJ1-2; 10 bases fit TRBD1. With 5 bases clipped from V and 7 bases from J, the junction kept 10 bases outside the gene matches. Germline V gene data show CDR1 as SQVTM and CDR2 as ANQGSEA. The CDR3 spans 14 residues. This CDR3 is CSVSGTGDIVGYTF. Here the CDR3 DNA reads TGCAGCGTTTCCGGGACAGGGGATATAGTTGGCTACACCTTC.

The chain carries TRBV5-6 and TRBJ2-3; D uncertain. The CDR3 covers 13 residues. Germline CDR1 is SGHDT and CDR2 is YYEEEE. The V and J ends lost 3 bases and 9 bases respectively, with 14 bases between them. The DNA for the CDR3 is TGTGCCAGCAGCTCAGACTCGCCCGGGACGCAGTATTTT. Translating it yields CASSSDSPGTQYF.

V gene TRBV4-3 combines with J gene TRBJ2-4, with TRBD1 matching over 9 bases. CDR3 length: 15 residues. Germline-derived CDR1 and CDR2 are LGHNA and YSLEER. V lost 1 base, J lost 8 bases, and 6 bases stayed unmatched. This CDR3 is CASSQALGQGHIQYF. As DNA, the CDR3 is TGCGCCAGCAGCCAAGCTCTGGGACAGGGCCACATTCAGTACTTC.

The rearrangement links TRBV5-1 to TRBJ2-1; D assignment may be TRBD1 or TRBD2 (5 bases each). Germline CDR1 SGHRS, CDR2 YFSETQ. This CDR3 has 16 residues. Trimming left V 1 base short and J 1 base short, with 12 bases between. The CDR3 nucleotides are TGCGCCAGCAGCTTGCTTGGGGGTGTGTCCTACAATGAGCAGTTCTTC. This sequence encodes CASSLLGGVSYNEQFF. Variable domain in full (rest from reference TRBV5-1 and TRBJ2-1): KAGVTQTPRYLIKTRGQQVTLSCSPISGHRSVSWYQQTPGQGLQFLFEYFSETQRNKGNFPGRFSGRQFSNSRSEMNVSTLELGDSALYLCASSLLGGVSYNEQFFGPGTRLTVL.

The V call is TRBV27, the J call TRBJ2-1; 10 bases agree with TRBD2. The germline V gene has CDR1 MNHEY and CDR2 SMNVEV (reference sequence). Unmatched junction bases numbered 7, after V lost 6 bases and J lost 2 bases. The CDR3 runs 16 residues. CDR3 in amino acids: CASRPAGTSAYNEQFF. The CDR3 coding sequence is TGTGCCAGCAGACCTGCCGGGACTAGCGCCTACAATGAGCAGTTCTTC.

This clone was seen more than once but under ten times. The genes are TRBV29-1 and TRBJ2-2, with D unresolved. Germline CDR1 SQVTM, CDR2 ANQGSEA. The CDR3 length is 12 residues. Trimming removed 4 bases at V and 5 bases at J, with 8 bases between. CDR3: CSVVPATGELFF. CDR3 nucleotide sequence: TGCAGCGTTGTCCCAGCGACCGGGGAGCTGTTTTTT.

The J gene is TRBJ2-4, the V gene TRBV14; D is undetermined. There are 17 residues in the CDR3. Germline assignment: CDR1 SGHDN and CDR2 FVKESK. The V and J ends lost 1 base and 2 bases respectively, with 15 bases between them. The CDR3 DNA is TGTGCCAGCAGCCAAGGAGTGGCATTCACCCCCAAAAACATTCAGTACTTC. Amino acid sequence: CASSQGVAFTPKNIQYF. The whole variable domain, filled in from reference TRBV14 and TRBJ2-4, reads EAGVTQFPSHSVIEKGQTVTLRCDPISGHDNLYWYRRVMGKEIKFLLHFVKESKQDESGMPNNRFLAERTGGTYSTLKVQPAELEDSGVYFCASSQGVAFTPKNIQYFGAGTRLSVL.

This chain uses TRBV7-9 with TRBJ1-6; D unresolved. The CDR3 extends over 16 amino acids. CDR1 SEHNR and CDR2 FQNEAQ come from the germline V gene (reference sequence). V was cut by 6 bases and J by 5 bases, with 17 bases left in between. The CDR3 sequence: CASRNAVAEDNSPLHF. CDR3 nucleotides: TGTGCCAGCAGGAACGCAGTGGCAGAGGATAATTCACCCCTCCACTTT.

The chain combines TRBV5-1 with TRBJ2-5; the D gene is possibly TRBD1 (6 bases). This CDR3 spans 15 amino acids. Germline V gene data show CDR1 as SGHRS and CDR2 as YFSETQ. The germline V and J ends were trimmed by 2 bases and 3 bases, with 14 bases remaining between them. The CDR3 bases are TGCGCCAGCAGCTTACAACAGGGTAGGGAAGAGACCCAGTACTTC. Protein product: CASSLQQGREETQYF.

CDR3 sequence: CARTTGGHYEQYF. For the CDR3, the DNA is TGTGCCAGGACGACAGGGGGCCACTACGAGCAGTACTTC. The chain carries TRBV14 and TRBJ2-7, with 10 bases matching TRBD1. The germline CDR1 and CDR2 sequences are SGHDN and FVKESK. Losses at the gene ends were 9 bases for V and 3 bases for J; bases not matched to a gene: 5. The CDR3 is 13 residues long.

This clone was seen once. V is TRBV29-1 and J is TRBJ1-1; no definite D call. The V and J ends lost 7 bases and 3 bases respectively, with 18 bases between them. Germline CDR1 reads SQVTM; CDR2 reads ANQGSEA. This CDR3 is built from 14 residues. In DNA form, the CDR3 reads TGCAGCGGGGAAAGACTTTGGGCGGACACTGAAGCTTTCTTT. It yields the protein CSGERLWADTEAFF.